The 28 T cell receptor beta chains listed next were all sequenced from one sample in a study of T cell repertoires in cytomegalovirus infection. MiXCR was run by TCRdb on the reads, yielding one entry per CDR3 protein. The profile shows roughly 500,000 distinct CDR3 sequences, approximately 15% of them singletons. Sequencing was carried out using CD8+ T cells from PBMCs. These receptor sequences come from a human donor in good health (CMV status not recorded). Some clones in this sample may be carry-over from other donors' samples.

This clonotype was counted ten times or more. The chain joins TRBV28 to TRBJ2-5; 9 nucleotides match TRBD1. CDR1 is MDHEN and CDR2 is SYDVKM in the germline V gene. CDR3 size: 15 residues. Trimming took 5 bases from V and 4 from J; bases not matched to a gene: 8. The CDR3 reads CASSPGQGKVETQYF. The CDR3 DNA reads TGTGCCAGCAGTCCTGGACAGGGGAAGGTAGAGACCCAGTACTTC.

This clonotype was found many times. The rearrangement uses TRBV11-2 and TRBJ1-5, with D tentatively TRBD1 (5 bases). The V end was cut by 1 base, the J end by 8 bases, with 6 bases between. Germline V gene lookup returns CDR1 SGHAT and CDR2 FQNNGV. CDR3 length equals 12 residues. The CDR3 region has the DNA TGTGCCAGCAGCTTAGGGGGGGAGCCCCAGCATTTT. The encoded protein is CASSLGGEPQHF.

This clonotype was found a few times. The rearrangement links TRBV25-1 to TRBJ2-1; TRBD1 aligns across 9 bases. J gave up 8 bases and V 2 bases, and 16 bases lay outside the gene matches. CDR1 MGHDK and CDR2 SYGVNS come from the germline V gene. CDR3 length equals 18 residues. Written as DNA, the CDR3 is TGTGCCAGCAGTGAAGGGGTTATGACAGGGGGTGAGTTCGATGAGCAGTTCTTC. Translating it yields CASSEGVMTGGEFDEQFF. The full variable domain, its missing parts supplied by reference TRBV25-1 and TRBJ2-1, is EADIYQTPRYLVIGTGKKITLECSQTMGHDKMYWYQQDPGMELHLIHYSYGVNSTEKGDLSSESTVSRIRTEHFPLTLESARPSHTSQYLCASSEGVMTGGEFDEQFFGPGTRLTVL.

This clonotype was found many times. The chain carries TRBV7-6 and TRBJ1-6; maybe TRBD1 (5 bases). Looked up from germline, CDR1 is SGHVS and CDR2 is FNYEAQ. Trimming took 5 bases from V and 7 from J, leaving 21 bases between them. The CDR3 runs 17 residues. CDR3 nucleotides: TGTGCCAGCAGCCAGAATTCAAGGGGCTCCCGGAATTCACCCCTCCACTTT. It is translated as CASSQNSRGSRNSPLHF.

Ten or more counts support this clonotype. The rearrangement links TRBV6-5 to TRBJ1-4; D gene uncertain. The CDR3 contains 14 residues. V lost 6 bases and J lost 3, with 11 bases in between. Germline lookup yields CDR1 MNHEY and CDR2 SVGAGI. CDR3 amino acids: CASSPAGANEKLFF. CDR3 DNA sequence: TGTGCCAGCAGCCCTGCCGGGGCTAATGAAAAACTGTTTTTT.

This clonotype has a handful of counts. The V and J genes are TRBV28 and TRBJ2-3; the match to TRBD2 covers 8 bases. V dropped 1 base and J dropped 1; count of bases not matched to a gene: 10. Looked up from germline, CDR1 is MDHEN and CDR2 is SYDVKM. The CDR3 loop spans 18 amino acids. The CDR3 loop reads CASSLLLGTGRGTDTQYF. As DNA, the CDR3 is TGTGCCAGCAGTTTATTGCTGGGGACCGGGAGGGGCACAGATACGCAGTATTTT.

The sample holds many counts of this clonotype. The chain links TRBV7-3 to TRBJ2-5, with 7 bases fitting TRBD2. Germline-derived CDR1 and CDR2 are SGHTA and FQGTGA. V dropped 1 base and J dropped 3; count of bases not matched to a gene: 8. The CDR3 is 16 amino acids. The CDR3 reads CASSLMGEGSEETQYF. The DNA for the CDR3 is TGTGCCAGCAGCTTAATGGGGGAGGGCTCGGAAGAGACCCAGTACTTC.

The chain uses TRBV27 and TRBJ2-3; 11 bases match TRBD2. The CDR3 totals 18 residues. Per germline, CDR1 MNHEY and CDR2 SMNVEV (reference sequence). The V gene end was trimmed by 3 bases and the J gene end by 3 bases; junction bases not matched to a gene: 11. Here the CDR3 reads CASSFLLAGGPSTDTQYF. The CDR3 nucleotides read TGTGCCAGCAGTTTCCTCCTAGCGGGAGGTCCCTCGACAGATACGCAGTATTTT.

The sample holds many counts of this clonotype. V gene TRBV27 combines with J gene TRBJ1-6; tentatively, D is TRBD1 (6 bases). Trimming shortened V by 5 bases and J by 9 bases, and 14 bases separated the two germline ends. The CDR3 runs 14 residues. Germline CDR1 and CDR2: MNHEY and SMNVEV (reference sequence). CDR3 nucleotides: TGTGCCAGCAGTCCGAGGACAGCCAGTTCACCCCTCCACTTT. Amino acid sequence: CASSPRTASSPLHF.

This clonotype was detected a few times. The chain combines TRBV20-1 with TRBJ2-1; 7 bases fit TRBD2. The CDR3 is made up of 19 amino acids. J was trimmed by 1 base and V by 3 bases; bases with no gene match: 18. CDR1 is DFQATT, CDR2 SNEGSKA, per germline (reference sequence). CDR3 bases: TGCAGTGCTAGGGAGTACCGGACCCTGCAGGGACTATCCTACAATGAGCAGTTCTTC. Translating gives CSAREYRTLQGLSYNEQFF.

About this clonotype: This CDR3 is missing its conserved last phenylalanine or tryptophan, likely due to a read error. CDR3 in amino acids: CASSPNGNEQFL. The CDR3 coding sequence is TGTGCCAGCAGCCCCAATGGGAATGAGCAGTTCTTA. This sequence joins TRBV7-4 and TRBJ2-1, with D uncertain. This CDR3 spans 12 amino acids. Trimming shortened V by 5 bases and J by 7 bases, and 9 bases separated the two germline ends. CDR1 is SGHVT, CDR2 SQSDAQ, per germline.

The chain is built from TRBV12-3 or TRBV12-4 and TRBJ2-3; D unresolved. The V and J ends lost 3 bases and 0 bases respectively, with 19 bases between them. The CDR3 extends over 18 amino acids. This CDR3 reads CASSFGPGLKPSTDTQYF. DNA for the CDR3: TGTGCCAGCAGTTTCGGTCCGGGCCTAAAACCTAGCACAGATACGCAGTATTTT.

This clonotype was detected many times. The chain has TRBV11-2 and TRBJ2-5, with 7 bases identical to TRBD2. The germline CDR1 and CDR2 sequences are SGHAT and FQNNGV. V lost 1 base, J lost 5 bases, and 7 bases stayed unmatched. This CDR3 has 15 residues. CDR3 nucleotide sequence: TGTGCCAGCAGCTTAGGCGGGGGAGCTACCGAGACCCAGTACTTC. Protein product: CASSLGGGATETQYF.

In the case of this clonotype: This clone may be a read error of a much larger clone one base away. The chain uses TRBV7-4 and TRBJ2-5, with D perhaps TRBD2 (6 bases). CDR3 length equals 14 residues. Trimming stripped 5 bases from V and 5 bases from J, with 15 bases between. Germline V gene sequence: CDR1 SGHVT, CDR2 SQSDAQ. The CDR3 region has the DNA TGTGCCAGCAGCCGGAGACTAGTACCCGAGACCCAGTACTTC. This gives the protein CASSRRLVPETQYF. Using reference TRBV7-4 and TRBJ2-5 for the parts outside the CDR3, the full variable domain is GAGVSQSPRYKVAKRGRDVALRCDSISGHVTLYWYRQTLGQGSEVLTYSQSDAQRDKSGRPSGRFSAERPERSVSTLKIQRTEQGDSAVYLCASSRRLVPETQYFGPGTRLLVL.

This clonotype was seen many times. V gene TRBV12-3 or TRBV12-4 combines with J gene TRBJ2-6; a possible D gene is TRBD1 (5 bases). The V and J ends lost 4 bases and 0 bases respectively, with 13 bases between them. The CDR3 runs to 17 residues. This CDR3 reads CASSSSDRFSGANVLTF. The CDR3 nucleotides read TGTGCCAGCAGTTCAAGCGACAGATTCTCTGGGGCCAACGTCCTGACTTTC.

J is TRBJ2-7 and V is TRBV19; D is ambiguous. The CDR3 totals 14 residues. Between the trimmed V and J ends, which lost 7 bases and 1 base, there was a span of 14 bases. Germline V CDR1 and CDR2: LNHDA, SQIVND (reference sequence). CDR3 loop: CASTPSLGSYEQYF. CDR3 DNA: TGTGCCAGTACCCCCTCTCTTGGGTCCTACGAGCAGTACTTC.

Of note for this clonotype: A much bigger clone sits one base away, suggesting this may be a read error. The CDR3: CASSSLAGGAHKQFF. The CDR3 nucleotides are TGTGCCAGCAGCTCCCTAGCGGGAGGGGCCCATAAGCAGTTCTTC. The chain links TRBV7-9 to TRBJ2-1, with TRBD2 matching 12 bases. The CDR3 totals 15 residues. CDR1 is SEHNR and CDR2 is FQNEAQ in the germline V gene (reference sequence). J lost 11 bases, V lost 4 bases, and 9 bases had no gene match.

This clonotype has ten or more counts. The chain carries TRBV7-3 and TRBJ2-1; 8 positions agree with TRBD2. V was pared by 3 bases and J by 1 base, with 2 bases of the junction left unmatched. This CDR3 region has 15 residues. Germline CDR1 reads SGHTA; CDR2 reads FQGTGA. Here the CDR3 reads CASSFKRGSYNEQFF. The CDR3 nucleotides read TGTGCCAGCAGCTTCAAGCGGGGGTCCTACAATGAGCAGTTCTTC.

Many counts were recorded for this clonotype. CDR3 in amino acids: CASSPEVTGELFF. Written as DNA, the CDR3 is TGTGCCAGCAGCCCCGAGGTCACCGGGGAGCTGTTTTTT. The rearrangement links TRBV7-6 to TRBJ2-2; no clear D. CDR3 size: 13 residues. The V end lost 5 bases, the J end lost 4 bases, and 8 bases lay between the germline ends. The germline CDR1 and CDR2 sequences are SGHVS and FNYEAQ.

The chain recombines TRBV9 with TRBJ1-5; no firm D call. Trimming removed 0 bases at V and 0 bases at J, with 10 bases between. The germline CDR1 and CDR2 sequences are SGDLS and YYNGEE. The CDR3 contains 16 residues. The CDR3 region has the DNA TGTGCCAGCAGCGTAGGGCGTCCGAATAGCAATCAGCCCCAGCATTTT. Its protein product is CASSVGRPNSNQPQHF.

The V call is TRBV18, the J call TRBJ2-1, with 7 bases aligning to TRBD2. Losses at the gene ends were 0 bases for V and 0 bases for J; bases not matched to a gene: 5. Germline V CDR1 and CDR2: KGHSH, LQKENI. The CDR3 length is 17 residues. CDR3 in amino acids: CASSPPASGSSYNEQFF. Written as DNA, the CDR3 is TGTGCCAGCTCACCACCGGCTAGCGGCAGCTCCTACAATGAGCAGTTCTTC.

This clonotype was found many times. The chain carries TRBV11-2 and TRBJ1-2; tentative D call: TRBD1 (5 bases). The germline V and J ends were trimmed by 0 bases and 1 base, with 21 bases remaining between them. Germline CDR1 is SGHAT and CDR2 is FQNNGV. The CDR3 totals 19 residues. The CDR3 bases are TGTGCCAGCAGCTTAGATACCCACGGGGACGTGAGGGATAACTATGGCTACACCTTC. Translated, it gives CASSLDTHGDVRDNYGYTF.

This sequence joins TRBV2 and TRBJ2-7; TRBD1 aligns across 10 bases. V gave up 6 bases and J gave up 5 bases; unmatched junction bases: 7. There are 14 residues in the CDR3. Germline assignment: CDR1 SNHLY and CDR2 FYNNEI. The CDR3 DNA reads TGTGCCAGCAGACGTAGGGACAGGGGCCACGAGCAGTACTTC. It translates to CASRRRDRGHEQYF.

This clonotype appeared a few times. The chain joins TRBV7-9 to TRBJ1-5; TRBD1 might be the D (5 bases). There are 17 residues in the CDR3. V was shortened by 5 bases and J by 0 bases, with 17 bases between the two germline ends. Germline assignment: CDR1 SEHNR and CDR2 FQNEAQ (reference sequence). The CDR3 DNA is TGTGCCAGCAGCCCCGGGACCGGGCGGTATAGCAATCAGCCCCAGCATTTT. Amino acids: CASSPGTGRYSNQPQHF.

This clonotype showed up many times. This chain connects TRBV5-4 to TRBJ1-1, with D possibly being TRBD1 (6 bases). CDR1 and CDR2 (germline): SGHNT, YYREEE (reference sequence). Trimming took 4 bases from V and 6 from J, leaving 10 bases between them. CDR3 size: 12 residues. The CDR3 sequence: CASSPTGSEAFF. CDR3 sequence (DNA): TGTGCCAGCAGCCCGACAGGTTCTGAAGCTTTCTTT.

This chain's CDR3 is CASSHGQSRLVGFNQPQHF. The CDR3 DNA reads as TGTGCCAGTAGTCATGGACAGTCGAGGTTGGTAGGATTTAATCAGCCCCAGCATTTT. The chain couples TRBV19 to TRBJ1-5; D is possibly TRBD1 (6 bases). Germline V gives CDR1 LNHDA, CDR2 SQIVND (reference sequence). Trimming left V 5 bases short and J 4 bases short, with 27 bases between. The CDR3 sequence is 19 residues long.

This clonotype has ten or more counts. This rearrangement joins TRBV11-2 to TRBJ2-7, with D possibly matching TRBD1 (6 bases). The CDR3 has 12 amino acids. Between the trimmed V and J ends, which lost 4 bases and 6 bases, there was a span of 10 bases. Germline V gives CDR1 SGHAT, CDR2 FQNNGV. The CDR3 sequence: CASSSDSTEQYF. DNA for the CDR3: TGTGCCAGCAGCTCGGACAGTACCGAGCAGTACTTC.

The chain joins TRBV7-6 to TRBJ1-1; D is uncertain. Germline assignment: CDR1 SGHVS and CDR2 FNYEAQ. Trimming shortened V by 8 bases and J by 11 bases, and 18 bases separated the two germline ends. The CDR3 runs 12 residues. CDR3 in DNA: TGTGCCAGCGCGGGCACGGGGTTGGGGGCTTTCTTT. Its protein is CASAGTGLGAFF.